This is a list of T cell receptor beta chains from one sample in a study of cytomegalovirus exposure and HLA in healthy donors. Generated by immunoSEQ multiplex PCR, the TCRdb table keeps only in-frame clones and is missing some. The sample holds some 130,000 clones; 85% are singletons and the top ten take under 8.5%. Source material: PBMCs. The receptors were sampled from a woman aged 30 to 39 in good health and CMV-seropositive. CDR3s include the opening cysteine and the closing phenylalanine or tryptophan. The order of the fields is CDR3 DNA, CDR3 protein, clone size, V gene, J gene, D gene. D genes are given only for firm matches. Some rows have no size entry. The others give once, few or many, or a class for an expanded clone.

CDR3nt: TGTGCCAGCAGCTCACTTGGGTCGGCGGAATCCACCATATATTTT
CDR3aa: CASSSLGSAESTIYF
abundance: once
v_gene: TRBV11-2
j_gene: TRBJ1-3
d_gene: -

CDR3nt: TGTGCCAGCATCGGGACAGGGATGAACACTGAAGCTTTCTTT
CDR3aa: CASIGTGMNTEAFF
abundance: -
v_gene: TRBV2
j_gene: TRBJ1-1
d_gene: TRBD1

CDR3nt: TGTGCCAGCAGCCAAGAAGGAGGAAATGAGCAGTTCTTC
CDR3aa: CASSQEGGNEQFF
abundance: -
v_gene: TRBV4-2
j_gene: TRBJ2-1
d_gene: -

CDR3nt: TGTGCCAGCAGTTACTCGGGAGTTTCAAGAGGGTACGAGCAGTACTTC
CDR3aa: CASSYSGVSRGYEQYF
abundance: -
v_gene: TRBV6-5
j_gene: TRBJ2-7
d_gene: -

CDR3nt: TGTGCCAGCAGTTTGTATAGCGGGCCTCTTTACGAGCAGTACTTC
CDR3aa: CASSLYSGPLYEQYF
abundance: once
v_gene: TRBV2
j_gene: TRBJ2-7
d_gene: TRBD2

CDR3nt: TGTGCCAGCAGCTTAATACCCTCTAGCACGGATACGCAGTATTTT
CDR3aa: CASSLIPSSTDTQYF
abundance: once
v_gene: TRBV7-3
j_gene: TRBJ2-3
d_gene: -

CDR3nt: TGTGCCAGCAGCCCCTACAGCTACTCGAACTATGGCTACACCTTC
CDR3aa: CASSPYSYSNYGYTF
abundance: -
v_gene: TRBV28
j_gene: TRBJ1-2
d_gene: -

CDR3nt: TGTGCCAGCAGCTGGACAGGGTTCCAAGAGACCCAGTACTTC
CDR3aa: CASSWTGFQETQYF
abundance: -
v_gene: TRBV7-2
j_gene: TRBJ2-5
d_gene: TRBD1

CDR3nt: TGTGCCAGCAGCTATGGCACAGGACCCTACAATGAGCAGTTCTTC
CDR3aa: CASSYGTGPYNEQFF
abundance: few
v_gene: TRBV5-5
j_gene: TRBJ2-1
d_gene: -

CDR3nt: TGTGCCAGCATCCCGACAGGGGCGGCTGAAAAACTGTTTTTT
CDR3aa: CASIPTGAAEKLFF
abundance: -
v_gene: TRBV6-1
j_gene: TRBJ1-4
d_gene: TRBD1

CDR3nt: TGTGCCAGCAGCGTACAGGGGATGAACACTGAAGCTTTCTTT
CDR3aa: CASSVQGMNTEAFF
abundance: -
v_gene: TRBV9
j_gene: TRBJ1-1
d_gene: -

CDR3nt: TGTGCCAGCAGCTTAGATCTGACTGGCCGCCCTGGGGCCAACGTCCTGACTTTC
CDR3aa: CASSLDLTGRPGANVLTF
abundance: once
v_gene: TRBV11-2
j_gene: TRBJ2-6
d_gene: -

CDR3nt: TGTGCCATCAGTGACCCTAGCGGATCTACAGATACGCAGTATTTT
CDR3aa: CAISDPSGSTDTQYF
abundance: -
v_gene: TRBV10-3
j_gene: TRBJ2-3
d_gene: TRBD2

CDR3nt: TGTGCCAGCAGATCATTAGGGGGCGCCGGAAACACCATATATTTT
CDR3aa: CASRSLGGAGNTIYF
abundance: -
v_gene: TRBV6-5
j_gene: TRBJ1-3
d_gene: TRBD1

CDR3nt: TGTGCCAGCAGTGAACTAGCGGGAGGCTACGAGCAGTACTTC
CDR3aa: CASSELAGGYEQYF
abundance: -
v_gene: TRBV6-4
j_gene: TRBJ2-7
d_gene: TRBD2

CDR3nt: TGTGCCAGCAGTTTCTCGGGACTAGCGGGAGAGACCCAGTACTTC
CDR3aa: CASSFSGLAGETQYF
abundance: -
v_gene: TRBV27
j_gene: TRBJ2-5
d_gene: TRBD2

CDR3nt: TGTGCCAGCAGTCCCCGGACACTCTCTGTCCACGAGCAGTACTTC
CDR3aa: CASSPRTLSVHEQYF
abundance: -
v_gene: TRBV28
j_gene: TRBJ2-7
d_gene: -

CDR3nt: TGCAGCGTCGCAGAAGGGGGCAACACTGAAGCTTTCTTT
CDR3aa: CSVAEGGNTEAFF
abundance: -
v_gene: TRBV29-1
j_gene: TRBJ1-1
d_gene: TRBD1

CDR3nt: TGTGCCAGCAGCTTGGAAGGTGTTGGGGGGGCCAGTGAGCAGTTCTTC
CDR3aa: CASSLEGVGGASEQFF
abundance: -
v_gene: TRBV5-4
j_gene: TRBJ2-1
d_gene: -

CDR3nt: TGTGCCAGCAGCTTATATGGCACAGATACGCAGTATTTT
CDR3aa: CASSLYGTDTQYF
abundance: -
v_gene: TRBV13
j_gene: TRBJ2-3
d_gene: -

CDR3nt: TGTGCCTGCTTAGAGGGATATGGCTACACCTTC
CDR3aa: CACLEGYGYTF
abundance: -
v_gene: TRBV30
j_gene: TRBJ1-2
d_gene: -

CDR3nt: TGTGCCATCAGTCTTAGGCGGGGGCTAGCGGGGATCAGCTCCTACGAGCAGTACTTC
CDR3aa: CAISLRRGLAGISSYEQYF
abundance: -
v_gene: TRBV10-3
j_gene: TRBJ2-7
d_gene: TRBD2

CDR3nt: TGTGCCAGCAGTCCCGACAGGGCTCTCACAGATACGCAGTATTTT
CDR3aa: CASSPDRALTDTQYF
abundance: -
v_gene: TRBV2
j_gene: TRBJ2-3
d_gene: TRBD1

CDR3nt: TGTGCCATCAGTGAAGGGGCCCAGGGAGGAGAGACCCAGTACTTC
CDR3aa: CAISEGAQGGETQYF
abundance: -
v_gene: TRBV10-3
j_gene: TRBJ2-5
d_gene: -

CDR3nt: TGCGCCAGCAGCTTAGACGGGGTAGGTGAAGCTTTCTTT
CDR3aa: CASSLDGVGEAFF
abundance: -
v_gene: TRBV5-1
j_gene: TRBJ1-1
d_gene: -

CDR3nt: TGTGCCAGTAGTATAGACGGGACTAGCGACTCCTACGAGCAGTACTTC
CDR3aa: CASSIDGTSDSYEQYF
abundance: -
v_gene: TRBV19
j_gene: TRBJ2-7
d_gene: TRBD2

CDR3nt: TGTGCCAGCAGCGGGACTAGCGGGGGCTGGGAGCAGTACTTC
CDR3aa: CASSGTSGGWEQYF
abundance: -
v_gene: TRBV2
j_gene: TRBJ2-7
d_gene: TRBD2

CDR3nt: TGTGCCTCTCGTAAGGGACAGGGTCCTTCACCCCTCCACTTT
CDR3aa: CASRKGQGPSPLHF
abundance: -
v_gene: TRBV30
j_gene: TRBJ1-6
d_gene: TRBD1

CDR3nt: TGTGCCAGCAGCTTGGTACAGGGGAGTGGCGGCTACACCTTC
CDR3aa: CASSLVQGSGGYTF
abundance: -
v_gene: TRBV5-4
j_gene: TRBJ1-2
d_gene: TRBD1

CDR3nt: TGTGCCAGCAGTTTTCGCGGTGGCTACACCTTC
CDR3aa: CASSFRGGYTF
abundance: -
v_gene: TRBV28
j_gene: TRBJ1-2
d_gene: -

CDR3nt: TGTGCCAGCAGCTTCGGGACAGGGGACTATGGCTACACCTTC
CDR3aa: CASSFGTGDYGYTF
abundance: -
v_gene: TRBV11-2
j_gene: TRBJ1-2
d_gene: TRBD1

CDR3nt: TGTGCCAGCAGCGTAGTTGAGGGTTTAGACCTCCACTTT
CDR3aa: CASSVVEGLDLHF
abundance: -
v_gene: TRBV9
j_gene: TRBJ1-6
d_gene: -

CDR3nt: TGCGCCAGCAGCTTGTCACCGGGCTCCTACGAGCAGTACTTC
CDR3aa: CASSLSPGSYEQYF
abundance: -
v_gene: TRBV5-1
j_gene: TRBJ2-7
d_gene: -

CDR3nt: TGTGCTAGTGGTTTCTCCTTCGGGGATACGCAGTATTTT
CDR3aa: CASGFSFGDTQYF
abundance: -
v_gene: TRBV12-5
j_gene: TRBJ2-3
d_gene: -

CDR3nt: TGTGCCAGCAGCCTCGCGACAGCCCTTTACTATGGCTACACCTTC
CDR3aa: CASSLATALYYGYTF
abundance: -
v_gene: TRBV5-4
j_gene: TRBJ1-2
d_gene: -